In this sample, the clone carrying this T cell receptor (beta chain) turned up many times. Its antigen is currently unknown. This sample stems from a study of CD8 T cells in ankylosing spondylitis. The study, taken as a whole, reports: Disease-linked clones reportedly showed significant enrichment in matched ankylosing spondylitis synovial fluid. Disease-linked clones, CD8+, were relatively rare in peripheral blood. It appeared that ankylosing spondylitis blood was characterized by a TCR beta motif of seven or eight highly homologous variants. Past studies reported some motif variants in reactive arthritis synovial fluid and blood.

TCRdb independently ran MiXCR on the 5' RACE reads; one entry per CDR3 protein. The sample has 200,000 to 250,000 distinct CDR3 sequences; roughly a tenth are singletons. V was cut by 7 bases and J by 4 bases, with 13 bases left in between. CDR3 length: 13 amino acids. This receptor was taken from a male donor with ankylosing spondylitis or in good health (not recorded which). Sequencing was done on a sample of blood, either unsorted or a sorted T cell fraction (not recorded which). V usage is TRBV12-3 or TRBV12-4 and J usage is TRBJ1-2; a weak D match, TRBD1 (6 bases). The CDR3, as DNA: TGTGCCAGCACCCAGGGACAACCCTATGGCTACACCTTC. Encoded protein: CASTQGQPYGYTF.